The present T cell receptor (beta chain) was sequenced within a study of blood T cell repertoires in COVID-19. As for the study in general: The samples span acute and convalescent COVID-19 from the United States, Italy and Spain. Nucleic acid was either cDNA or gDNA, and it came from T cells, B-cell-depleted T cells, or PBMCs.

As handled by the study authors: Amplifying reference gene primers gave estimates of nucleated cell counts. Sequencing used immunoSEQ multiplex PCR; TCRdb keeps in-frame clones, though not all of them. The V and J calls and clone size come from that table; D and trimming were worked out from the DNA. This table holds about 70,000 clones, over 65% found once. The receptor was isolated from a woman between 70 and 85 years old with acute or convalescent COVID-19. Material for sequencing was peripheral blood.

The CDR3 here is CASRRTGGHYGYTF. The CDR3 coding sequence is TGTGCCAGCAGGCGTACAGGGGGACACTATGGCTACACCTTC. J is TRBJ1-2 and V is TRBV11-2, with 8 bases matching TRBD1. With V trimmed by 6 bases and J by 3 bases, 6 bases remained unmatched. The CDR3 loop spans 14 amino acids. Per germline, CDR1 SGHAT and CDR2 FQNNGV. The whole variable domain, filled in from reference TRBV11-2 and TRBJ1-2, reads EAGVAQSPRYKIIEKRQSVAFWCNPISGHATLYWYQQILGQGPKLLIQFQNNGVVDDSQLPKDRFSAERLKGVDSTLKIQPAKLEDSAVYLCASRRTGGHYGYTFGSGTRLTVV.